This T cell receptor (beta chain) was profiled in a study of early T cells in non-severe SARS-CoV-2 infection. As concerns this clonotype: A junction end diverges from the germline sequence, so it may reflect a read error.

Germline CDR1 is SGHAT and CDR2 is FQNNGV. The CDR3 is 14 amino acids. Attachment of unique molecular identifiers to individual cDNA molecules was performed. Each CDR3 protein gets one entry after TCRdb re-called the 5' RACE reads with MiXCR. The table has nearly 110,000 distinct CDR3 sequences, 11% seen once; the top ten hold 6.5% to 8%. The rearrangement links TRBV11-2 to TRBJ2-3, with D hard to call. The origin of this receptor is an adult who was a healthcare worker with PCR-confirmed SARS-CoV-2 infection or an uninfected control (not recorded which). Material: whole blood. The CDR3 DNA follows: TGTGCCGGCAGCCTAGTGGTAGGCCCAGATACGCAGTATTTT. Residues: CAGSLVVGPDTQYF. The entire variable domain, with the rest obtained from reference TRBV11-2 and TRBJ2-3, is as follows: EAGVAQSPRYKIIEKRQSVAFWCNPISGHATLYWYQQILGQGPKLLIQFQNNGVVDDSQLPKDRFSAERLKGVDSTLKIQPAKLEDSAVYLCAGSLVVGPDTQYFGPGTRLTVL.